The next 15 T cell receptor beta chains were all read from a single sample in a study of long-term antiretroviral therapy in people with HIV. Survey-level resolution applied to immunoSEQ assay v3.0. Only in-frame clones appear in the TCRdb table, and some are missing; sequencing was by immunoSEQ multiplex PCR. The data show fewer than 25,000 clones, 85% to 95% seen once. The sample consisted of unsorted PBMCs, taken about 4.7 years after starting antiretroviral therapy. The origin of the receptors is a woman between 45 and 65 years old with HIV.

The chain carries TRBV5-1 and TRBJ1-2; 9 nucleotides match TRBD1. The CDR3 is made up of 13 amino acids. The junction had 2 bases not matched to a gene; V was cut back by 2 bases and J by 6 bases. Germline-derived CDR1 and CDR2 are SGHRS and YFSETQ. The CDR3: CASSFRQGDGYTF. CDR3 nucleotide sequence: TGCGCCAGCAGCTTCCGACAGGGGGATGGCTACACCTTC.

The chain recombines TRBV4-1 with TRBJ2-1; a possible D gene is TRBD2 (5 bases). This CDR3 comprises 13 residues. Trimming removed 3 bases at V and 8 bases at J, with 11 bases between. In germline, CDR1 is MGHRA, CDR2 YSYEKL. As DNA, the CDR3 is TGCGCCAGCAGCCATGGACCCGGGGATGAGCAGTTCTTC. It translates to CASSHGPGDEQFF.

The chain couples TRBV19 to TRBJ2-7; 7 positions match TRBD1. The V gene's germline CDR1 is LNHDA and CDR2 SQIVND (reference sequence). After removal of 9 bases from V and 4 bases from J, the junction contained 3 bases not matched to a gene. This CDR3 is built from 11 residues. The CDR3 DNA reads as TGTGCCAGCGCCAGGGGGTACGAGCAGTACTTC. Amino acids: CASARGYEQYF.

This chain joins TRBV11-3 and TRBJ2-7; TRBD1 matches 9 bases. The CDR3 contains 15 residues. Germline CDR1 and CDR2: SGHNT and YENEEA. After removal of 1 base from V and 3 bases from J, the junction contained 4 bases not matched to a gene. CDR3 coding DNA: TGTGCCAGCAGCTTAGGTGGGACAGGGAGCTACGAGCAGTACTTC. This gives the protein CASSLGGTGSYEQYF. The complete variable domain, with remaining parts taken from reference TRBV11-3 and TRBJ2-7, reads EAGVVQSPRYKIIEKKQPVAFWCNPISGHNTLYWYLQNLGQGPELLIRYENEEAVDDSQLPKDRFSAERLKGVDSTLKIQPAELGDSAVYLCASSLGGTGSYEQYFGPGTRLTVT.

V and J are TRBV4-1 and TRBJ2-2, with 10 bases aligning to TRBD2. The CDR3 is 15 amino acids. V lost 8 bases and J lost 4; bases outside the gene matches: 7. The germline CDR1 and CDR2 sequences are MGHRA and YSYEKL. The chain's CDR3 is CASGASGSGTGELFF. Written as DNA, the CDR3 is TGCGCCAGCGGGGCTAGCGGGAGTGGCACCGGGGAGCTGTTTTTT.

The V and J genes are TRBV5-6 and TRBJ1-2; no clear D. CDR3 size: 14 residues. V lost 0 bases and J 1 base, leaving 7 bases between the germline ends. Germline lookup yields CDR1 SGHDT and CDR2 YYEEEE. For the CDR3, the DNA is TGTGCCAGCAGCTTGGATCGGAGTAACTATGGCTACACCTTC. Its protein is CASSLDRSNYGYTF. The entire variable domain, with the rest obtained from reference TRBV5-6 and TRBJ1-2, is as follows: DAGVTQSPTHLIKTRGQQVTLRCSPKSGHDTVSWYQQALGQGPQFIFQYYEEEERQRGNFPDRFSGHQFPNYSSELNVNALLLGDSALYLCASSLDRSNYGYTFGSGTRLTVV.

The chain combines TRBV7-2 with TRBJ2-5; TRBD2 aligns across 10 bases. Germline V lookup: CDR1 SGHTA, CDR2 FQGNSA. There are 17 residues in the CDR3. J gave up 2 bases and V 5 bases, and 11 bases lay outside the gene matches. This CDR3 is CASSKREGWISQETQYF. CDR3 in DNA: TGTGCCAGCAGCAAGCGGGAGGGATGGATTTCTCAAGAGACCCAGTACTTC.

This clone showed up just once. V usage is TRBV9 and J usage is TRBJ1-2; a weak D match, TRBD1 (5 bases). Per the germline V gene, CDR1 is SGDLS and CDR2 is YYNGEE. V was clipped by 0 bases and J by 2 bases, with 8 bases between them. This CDR3 spans 14 amino acids. The CDR3 loop reads CASSVADSNYGYTF. The CDR3 region has the DNA TGTGCCAGCAGCGTAGCCGACAGCAACTATGGCTACACCTTC.

The chain recombines TRBV19 with TRBJ2-7; 11 positions match TRBD1. The length of the CDR3 is 13 residues. The V gene end was trimmed by 6 bases and the J gene end by 4 bases; junction bases not matched to a gene: 2. CDR1 and CDR2 (germline): LNHDA, SQIVND (reference sequence). In DNA, the CDR3 is TGTGCCAGTAGGGGACAGGGGGATTACGAGCAGTACTTC. Its protein is CASRGQGDYEQYF. The whole variable domain, filled in from reference TRBV19 and TRBJ2-7, reads DGGITQSPKYLFRKEGQNVTLSCEQNLNHDAMYWYRQDPGQGLRLIYYSQIVNDFQKGDIAEGYSVSREKKESFPLTVTSAQKNPTAFYLCASRGQGDYEQYFGPGTRLTVT.

This clone was seen a handful of times. This chain links TRBV9 with TRBJ2-5, with D possibly matching TRBD2 (6 bases). The length of the CDR3 is 14 residues. Looked up from germline, CDR1 is SGDLS and CDR2 is YYNGEE. V lost 0 bases and J 2 bases, leaving 8 bases between the germline ends. The CDR3 loop reads CASSVGREQETQYF. CDR3 DNA: TGTGCCAGCAGCGTAGGTCGGGAGCAAGAGACCCAGTACTTC.

The rearrangement joins TRBV7-9 to TRBJ2-7; a possible D gene is TRBD2 (6 bases). V was trimmed by 4 bases and J by 0 bases, leaving 13 bases between them. This CDR3 comprises 15 residues. The germline V gene has CDR1 SEHNR and CDR2 FQNEAQ (reference sequence). This chain's CDR3 is CASSSPSAGSYEQYF. The CDR3 nucleotides are TGTGCCAGCAGCTCCCCTAGCGCCGGCTCCTACGAGCAGTACTTC.

The chain is built from TRBV10-3 and TRBJ1-2; no reliable D call. This CDR3 has 10 amino acids. The V gene lost 8 bases and the J gene lost 6 bases, with 7 bases spanning the gap. CDR1 ENHRY and CDR2 SYGVKD come from the germline V gene. The CDR3 DNA is TGTGCCATCCCAAAGAATGGCTACACCTTC. Amino acid sequence: CAIPKNGYTF.

This clone was recorded a few times. V and J are TRBV5-6 and TRBJ1-2; 9 bases map to TRBD1. Trimming took 0 bases from V and 6 from J; bases not matched to a gene: 3. The CDR3 length is 14 residues. The germline V gene encodes CDR1 SGHDT and CDR2 YYEEEE. The CDR3 DNA reads TGTGCCAGCAGCTTGGGCGGGACAGGGAATGGCTACACCTTC. Residues: CASSLGGTGNGYTF.

This rearrangement joins TRBV6-5 to TRBJ1-1; 7 bases fit TRBD1. The length of the CDR3 is 15 residues. CDR1 and CDR2 from the germline V gene are MNHEY and SVGAGI. The V segment lost 0 bases and the J segment 8 bases; nucleotides outside the gene matches: 9. In DNA, the CDR3 is TGTGCCAGCAGTTACTCTGTCCGGGTGACAGGGGAAGCTTTCTTT. It yields the protein CASSYSVRVTGEAFF.

For this clone: The junction shows a germline mismatch at one end, possibly a read error. The chain links TRBV11-2 to TRBJ2-7; 7 bases are a match to TRBD1. The germline V gene has CDR1 SGHAT and CDR2 FQNNGV. The CDR3 contains 12 residues. The CDR3 nucleotides read TGTGCCAGCAGCCCCGCAGGGGACAGAGCAAACTTC. Amino acids: CASSPAGDRANF.